A single sample is the source of the 27 T cell receptor beta chains below, sequenced in a study of cytomegalovirus exposure and HLA in healthy donors. The PCR had 60 Vbeta and 13 Jbeta primers. Some clones are missing from TCRdb's copy, which holds only in-frame ones; the method was immunoSEQ multiplex PCR. The data show fewer than 90,000 clones, with 77% seen just once and about 4% held by the top ten. Material for sequencing was PBMCs. Every receptor here comes from a man aged 25-45 years in good health and CMV-seronegative.

The rearrangement joins TRBV18 to TRBJ1-1; unclear D gene. The CDR3 has 14 residues. The V and J ends lost 6 bases and 0 bases respectively, with 11 bases between them. Germline assignment: CDR1 KGHSH and CDR2 LQKENI. The DNA for the CDR3 is TGTGCCAGCTCTTTCTCGGACTTGAACACTGAAGCTTTCTTT. Its protein product is CASSFSDLNTEAFF.

This clone appeared once. The V and J genes are TRBV19 and TRBJ2-5, with TRBD2 matching 7 bases. The CDR3 length is 13 residues. Germline V gene lookup returns CDR1 LNHDA and CDR2 SQIVND (reference sequence). V was clipped by 6 bases and J by 5 bases; unmatched bases: 6. The CDR3 reads CASSRMGGETQYF. As DNA, the CDR3 is TGTGCCAGTAGCCGGATGGGGGGGGAGACCCAGTACTTC. Complete variable domain (other parts from reference TRBV19 and TRBJ2-5): DGGITQSPKYLFRKEGQNVTLSCEQNLNHDAMYWYRQDPGQGLRLIYYSQIVNDFQKGDIAEGYSVSREKKESFPLTVTSAQKNPTAFYLCASSRMGGETQYFGPGTRLLVL.

The count of this clone is one. The gene calls are TRBV5-1 and TRBJ2-5; 7 bases are shared with TRBD1. The CDR3 spans 15 residues. Germline assignment: CDR1 SGHRS and CDR2 YFSETQ. V shed 4 bases, J shed 5 bases, and the junction held 11 bases outside the gene matches. The CDR3 loop reads CASSTEGRGHETQYF. The CDR3 nucleotides read TGCGCCAGCAGCACAGAGGGAAGGGGGCACGAGACCCAGTACTTC.

V and J are TRBV29-1 and TRBJ2-7; D may be TRBD2 (6 bases). V was clipped by 2 bases and J by 2 bases, with 16 bases between them. In germline, CDR1 is SQVTM, CDR2 ANQGSEA. The length of the CDR3 is 15 residues. The CDR3 reads CSVEFGGVGTYEQYF. The CDR3 nucleotides read TGCAGCGTTGAATTTGGAGGGGTCGGGACCTACGAGCAGTACTTC.

V gene TRBV6-5 combines with J gene TRBJ2-3; perhaps TRBD1 as D (5 bases). The V gene lost 2 bases and the J gene lost 1 base, with 7 bases spanning the gap. CDR1 and CDR2 from the germline V gene are MNHEY and SVGAGI. This CDR3 is 14 amino acids long. CDR3 nucleotide sequence: TGTGCCAGCAGTTACGAAGGGGGCACAGATACGCAGTATTTT. It codes for CASSYEGGTDTQYF.

This rearrangement joins TRBV5-1 to TRBJ1-6; D is perhaps TRBD1 (6 bases). CDR3 length: 15 residues. Trimming left V 3 bases short and J 7 bases short, with 14 bases between. CDR1 is SGHRS, CDR2 YFSETQ, per germline. DNA of the CDR3: TGCGCCAGCAGCTCCACCGGGACATTGAATTCACCCCTCCACTTT. It encodes CASSSTGTLNSPLHF. The full variable domain, in which reference TRBV5-1 and TRBJ1-6 provide the parts outside the CDR3, is KAGVTQTPRYLIKTRGQQVTLSCSPISGHRSVSWYQQTPGQGLQFLFEYFSETQRNKGNFPGRFSGRQFSNSRSEMNVSTLELGDSALYLCASSSTGTLNSPLHFGNGTRLTVT.

In DNA form, the CDR3 reads TGCGCCAGCAGCCTGAGTGGACAGGGCCCCGAGCAGTACTTC. This translates into CASSLSGQGPEQYF. The chain employs TRBV5-1 and TRBJ2-7; 8 bases agree with TRBD1. Per the germline V gene, CDR1 is SGHRS and CDR2 is YFSETQ. The CDR3 contains 14 residues. V shed 4 bases, J shed 6 bases, and the junction held 9 bases outside the gene matches. Full variable domain (outside the CDR3, taken from reference TRBV5-1 and TRBJ2-7): KAGVTQTPRYLIKTRGQQVTLSCSPISGHRSVSWYQQTPGQGLQFLFEYFSETQRNKGNFPGRFSGRQFSNSRSEMNVSTLELGDSALYLCASSLSGQGPEQYFGPGTRLTVT.

The V call is TRBV6-5, the J call TRBJ2-7; D may be TRBD1 (5 bases). Germline lookup yields CDR1 MNHEY and CDR2 SVGAGI. The V gene lost 2 bases and the J gene lost 4 bases, with 9 bases spanning the gap. The CDR3 length is 13 residues. In DNA, the CDR3 is TGTGCCAGCAGTTACGCTACAGGTTACGAGCAGTACTTC. It yields the protein CASSYATGYEQYF.

The chain combines TRBV27 with TRBJ2-3; possible D gene TRBD1, 6 bases. Between the trimmed V and J ends, which lost 2 bases and 0 bases, there was a span of 9 bases. This CDR3 has 15 residues. The germline gives CDR1 MNHEY, CDR2 SMNVEV (reference sequence). Written as DNA, the CDR3 is TGTGCCAGCAGTTTACAGGGGCTAAGCACAGATACGCAGTATTTT. This translates into CASSLQGLSTDTQYF.

The CDR3 is CASSEGQGPLYGYTF. DNA for the CDR3: TGTGCCAGCAGCGAGGGACAGGGACCCCTCTATGGCTACACCTTC. The rearrangement uses TRBV13 and TRBJ1-2, with TRBD1 matching over 9 bases. The V gene's germline CDR1 is PRHDT and CDR2 FYEKMQ (reference sequence). Trimming at V came to 5 bases and at J to 4 bases, leaving 8 bases not matched to a gene. This CDR3 has 15 residues.

The chain joins TRBV7-8 to TRBJ2-7; TRBD1 matches at 7 bases. Germline V gene lookup returns CDR1 SGHVS and CDR2 FQNEAQ. Losses at the gene ends were 5 bases for V and 2 bases for J; bases not matched to a gene: 9. The CDR3 has 15 amino acids. Here the CDR3 DNA reads TGTGCCAGCAGCGCTGCCGGGACAGCAACCTACGAGCAGTACTTC. It encodes CASSAAGTATYEQYF.

V usage is TRBV9 and J usage is TRBJ2-3; tentatively, D is TRBD2 (5 bases). Germline assignment: CDR1 SGDLS and CDR2 YYNGEE. The CDR3 loop spans 16 amino acids. Trimming took 1 base from V and 3 from J, leaving 15 bases between them. CDR3 sequence reads: CASSVSHGSPTDTQYF. CDR3 DNA sequence: TGTGCCAGCAGCGTAAGTCATGGGAGCCCAACAGATACGCAGTATTTT.

V usage is TRBV5-4 and J usage is TRBJ2-1; D is unresolved. Deletions cut 0 bases from V and 3 bases from J, with 4 bases between. Germline V gives CDR1 SGHNT, CDR2 YYREEE (reference sequence). CDR3 length: 13 amino acids. CDR3 nucleotides: TGTGCCAGCAGCTTGGGGAGCTACAATGAGCAGTTCTTC. Amino acid sequence: CASSLGSYNEQFF.

The J gene is TRBJ2-3, the V gene TRBV6-1; the match to TRBD1 covers 8 bases. This CDR3 contains 15 residues. Germline V lookup: CDR1 MNHNS, CDR2 SASEGT. V shed 7 bases, J shed 3 bases, and the junction held 9 bases outside the gene matches. In nucleotides, the CDR3 is TGTGCCAGCACCGAAAGGACAGGGAAGACAGATACGCAGTATTTT. Translation gives CASTERTGKTDTQYF.

The V gene is TRBV6-4, the J gene TRBJ2-7; 8 positions agree with TRBD1. Per the germline V gene, CDR1 is MRHNA and CDR2 is SNTAGT. With V trimmed by 5 bases and J by 3 bases, 9 bases remained unmatched. The CDR3 loop spans 15 amino acids. This CDR3 reads CASSPGATGGYEQYF. The CDR3 nucleotides are TGTGCCAGCAGTCCGGGCGCAACAGGGGGCTACGAGCAGTACTTC.

The J gene is TRBJ1-1, the V gene TRBV9, with 9 bases that match TRBD1. This CDR3 comprises 15 residues. Germline CDR1 and CDR2: SGDLS and YYNGEE. V shed 3 bases, J shed 4 bases, and the junction held 7 bases outside the gene matches. The CDR3 bases are TGTGCCAGCAGCGCTACAGGGGGCGCGGGCACTGAAGCTTTCTTT. It codes for CASSATGGAGTEAFF.

Written as DNA, the CDR3 is TGTGCCAGCAGCCGGCGCGGAGTAGCGGGAAAATCGGAGCAGTACTTC. This encodes CASSRRGVAGKSEQYF. J is TRBJ2-7 and V is TRBV5-6; TRBD2 matches at 8 bases. There are 16 residues in the CDR3. Germline V gene sequence: CDR1 SGHDT, CDR2 YYEEEE. V shed 4 bases, J shed 7 bases, and the junction held 16 bases outside the gene matches.

This chain uses TRBV29-1 with TRBJ2-5; the match to TRBD2 covers 8 bases. J was trimmed by 4 bases and V by 1 base; bases with no gene match: 17. The germline CDR1 and CDR2 sequences are SQVTM and ANQGSEA. The CDR3 has 18 residues. As DNA, the CDR3 is TGCAGCGTTGAAGTCCAGGGAGGTAGCGGGGCTTGGTTAGAGACCCAGTACTTC. Its translation is CSVEVQGGSGAWLETQYF.

The chain is built from TRBV6-1 and TRBJ1-2; the D gene is possibly TRBD1 (5 bases). CDR1 is MNHNS and CDR2 is SASEGT in the germline V gene. Trimming took off 4 bases at V and 4 bases at J, with 19 bases between the two ends. This CDR3 spans 16 amino acids. The CDR3 protein is CASSGGDGLYSYGYTF. DNA for the CDR3: TGTGCCAGCAGTGGGGGGGACGGACTGTATAGCTATGGCTACACCTTC.

This rearrangement joins TRBV6-5 to TRBJ1-1; D gene uncertain. The CDR3 has 15 residues. CDR1 and CDR2 (germline): MNHEY, SVGAGI. V lost 0 bases to trimming and J lost 1 base, with 9 bases between them. The CDR3 sequence: CASSYSPAGNTEAFF. The CDR3 DNA sequence: TGTGCCAGCAGTTACTCGCCAGCGGGGAACACTGAAGCTTTCTTT.

This sequence joins TRBV9 and TRBJ2-1; 12 nucleotides line up with TRBD2. Looked up from germline, CDR1 is SGDLS and CDR2 is YYNGEE. The CDR3 runs 16 residues. V shed 0 bases, J shed 10 bases, and the junction held 8 bases outside the gene matches. As DNA, the CDR3 is TGTGCCAGCAGCGTAGGATCTAGCGGGAGGGCCTGGGAGCAGTTCTTC. This codes for CASSVGSSGRAWEQFF.

The rearrangement links TRBV6-6 to TRBJ1-1, with 9 positions matching TRBD1. The CDR3 totals 14 residues. Germline assignment: CDR1 MNHNY and CDR2 SVGAGI (reference sequence). The trim removed 6 bases at V and 6 bases at J, leaving 8 bases unmatched. CDR3 loop: CASRLLGQGSEAFF. The DNA for the CDR3 is TGTGCCAGCAGGTTACTGGGACAGGGCTCTGAAGCTTTCTTT.

This rearrangement joins TRBV19 to TRBJ1-2; D gene uncertain. Germline V gives CDR1 LNHDA, CDR2 SQIVND (reference sequence). CDR3 length: 12 amino acids. V dropped 5 bases and J dropped 3 bases, with 7 bases sitting between them. The chain's CDR3 is CASSDQDYGYTF. CDR3 sequence (DNA): TGTGCCAGTAGTGACCAGGACTATGGCTACACCTTC.

The table lists this clone with a count of one. The chain has TRBV5-1 and TRBJ1-4; 8 nucleotides align to TRBD1. The CDR3 is 14 residues long. Per the germline V gene, CDR1 is SGHRS and CDR2 is YFSETQ. Germline trimming cut 3 bases from V and 7 bases from J; bases unmatched to any gene: 5. In nucleotides, the CDR3 is TGCGCCAGCAGCTCGGACAGGGCGAGTGAAAAACTGTTTTTT. It yields the protein CASSSDRASEKLFF.

This clone was seen a few times. At one boundary the junction diverges from the germline segment, which might be a read error. The chain employs TRBV10-1 and TRBJ2-5, with 7 bases aligning to TRBD1. CDR3 length equals 14 residues. Per the germline V gene, CDR1 is WNHNN and CDR2 is SYGVQD (reference sequence). Written as DNA, the CDR3 is TGCGTCAGCAGGGACAGCGGCAGGCAAGAGACCCCGTACTTC. It specifies CVSRDSGRQETPYF.

This clone was observed a handful of times. The V gene is TRBV28, the J gene TRBJ2-7; 10 nucleotides agree with TRBD1. The CDR3 covers 15 residues. CDR1 MDHEN and CDR2 SYDVKM come from the germline V gene. V lost 5 bases to trimming and J lost 6 bases; unmatched junction nucleotides: 10. Here the CDR3 DNA reads TGTGCCAGCAGTCAGCCGGGACAGGGGCTACGCGAGCAGTACTTC. Translation gives CASSQPGQGLREQYF.

The V and J genes are TRBV2 and TRBJ1-3; TRBD1 agrees at 9 bases. Germline lookup yields CDR1 SNHLY and CDR2 FYNNEI. The CDR3 is made up of 13 amino acids. Trimming at V came to 8 bases and at J to 2 bases, leaving 1 base not matched to a gene. The CDR3 reads CASDRGAGNTIYF. CDR3 sequence (DNA): TGTGCCAGCGACAGGGGGGCTGGAAACACCATATATTTT.